The rows below give T cell receptor beta chains drawn from one sample of a study of blood T cell repertoires in COVID-19. This table comes from immunoSEQ multiplex PCR, and its TCRdb copy is limited to in-frame clones, with some not included. In the table there are approximately 110,000 clones, about three quarters of which are singletons. Sequenced: peripheral blood. The source is a human donor with acute or convalescent COVID-19. The donor label of this sample is uncertain. Each CDR3 is given with its conserved first and last residue. D genes are given only for firm matches. Not every row has a clone size; where given, it reads once, few, many or a size class.

clone size: -
V gene: TRBV18
J gene: TRBJ1-2
D gene: -
CDR3 protein: CASSSGQPLYGYTF
CDR3 DNA: TGTGCCAGCTCAAGCGGACAGCCTCTCTATGGCTACACCTTC

clone size: -
V gene: TRBV7-9
J gene: TRBJ2-1
D gene: TRBD1
CDR3 protein: CASRHRGAYNEQFF
CDR3 DNA: TGTGCCAGCAGACACAGGGGGGCCTACAATGAGCAGTTCTTC

clone size: -
V gene: TRBV28
J gene: TRBJ1-2
D gene: -
CDR3 protein: CASSFHRVANYGYTF
CDR3 DNA: TGTGCCAGCAGTTTCCATCGAGTAGCTAACTATGGCTACACCTTC

clone size: -
V gene: TRBV7-9
J gene: TRBJ1-5
D gene: TRBD1
CDR3 protein: CASSLGTGMWNQPQHF
CDR3 DNA: TGTGCCAGCAGCCTCGGGACAGGGATGTGGAATCAGCCCCAGCATTTT

clone size: -
V gene: TRBV5-8
J gene: TRBJ1-4
D gene: -
CDR3 protein: CASSSERGLEKLFF
CDR3 DNA: TGTGCCAGCAGCTCCGAAAGAGGCTTGGAAAAACTGTTTTTT

clone size: -
V gene: TRBV5-1
J gene: TRBJ2-5
D gene: -
CDR3 protein: CASSLGQVGETQYF
CDR3 DNA: TGCGCCAGCAGCTTGGGGCAGGTTGGAGAGACCCAGTACTTC

clone size: -
V gene: TRBV7-8
J gene: TRBJ1-6
D gene: TRBD1
CDR3 protein: CASSLTGQSPLHF
CDR3 DNA: TGTGCCAGCAGCTTGACAGGGCAGTCACCCCTCCACTTT

clone size: -
V gene: TRBV7-2
J gene: TRBJ2-1
D gene: TRBD2
CDR3 protein: CASSLAGGISYNEQFF
CDR3 DNA: TGTGCCAGCAGCTTAGCGGGGGGGATTTCCTACAATGAGCAGTTCTTC

clone size: -
V gene: TRBV5-1
J gene: TRBJ1-2
D gene: -
CDR3 protein: CASSLLGQPYYGYTF
CDR3 DNA: TGCGCCAGCAGCTTGCTTGGACAGCCTTACTATGGCTACACCTTC

clone size: few
V gene: TRBV12-5
J gene: TRBJ2-3
D gene: TRBD1
CDR3 protein: CASGTSRDRGQNWTDTQYF
CDR3 DNA: TGTGCTAGTGGAACATCCCGGGACAGGGGGCAAAATTGGACAGATACGCAGTATTTT

clone size: -
V gene: TRBV2
J gene: TRBJ2-1
D gene: TRBD2
CDR3 protein: CASSPTSGPYNEQFF
CDR3 DNA: TGTGCCAGCAGTCCGACTAGCGGGCCCTACAATGAGCAGTTCTTC

clone size: -
V gene: TRBV5-1
J gene: TRBJ1-3
D gene: TRBD1
CDR3 protein: CASSSTLGQGAGNTIYF
CDR3 DNA: TGCGCCAGCAGCTCGACCCTAGGACAGGGGGCTGGAAACACCATATATTTT

clone size: -
V gene: TRBV19
J gene: TRBJ1-4
D gene: -
CDR3 protein: CASSNGGTYEKLFF
CDR3 DNA: TGTGCCAGTAGTAATGGAGGAACCTATGAAAAACTGTTTTTT

clone size: -
V gene: TRBV27
J gene: TRBJ1-5
D gene: -
CDR3 protein: CASSLSGRRGNQPQHF
CDR3 DNA: TGTGCCAGCAGTTTATCAGGTCGGCGGGGAAATCAGCCCCAGCATTTT

clone size: -
V gene: TRBV20-1
J gene: TRBJ1-5
D gene: -
CDR3 protein: CSAPEAGAQHF
CDR3 DNA: TGCAGTGCCCCAGAGGCCGGGGCCCAGCATTTT

clone size: -
V gene: TRBV28
J gene: TRBJ1-2
D gene: -
CDR3 protein: CASSLHSNRKNYGYTF
CDR3 DNA: TGTGCCAGCAGTTTACATTCGAACAGGAAAAACTATGGCTACACCTTC

clone size: -
V gene: TRBV24-1
J gene: TRBJ2-1
D gene: TRBD2
CDR3 protein: CATSDPGLAGGNEQFF
CDR3 DNA: TGTGCCACCAGTGACCCCGGACTAGCGGGGGGCAATGAGCAGTTCTTC

clone size: -
V gene: TRBV7-9
J gene: TRBJ2-5
D gene: TRBD2
CDR3 protein: CASSASGGAVETQYF
CDR3 DNA: TGTGCCAGCAGCGCAAGCGGGGGGGCCGTGGAGACCCAGTACTTC

clone size: -
V gene: TRBV2
J gene: TRBJ2-2
D gene: TRBD1
CDR3 protein: CASRSRDRGRIGELFF
CDR3 DNA: TGTGCCAGCAGAAGCCGGGACAGGGGGCGAATCGGGGAGCTGTTTTTT

clone size: few
V gene: TRBV5-1
J gene: TRBJ1-2
D gene: TRBD1
CDR3 protein: CASSGGGTGDGYTF
CDR3 DNA: TGCGCCAGCAGCGGAGGGGGGACAGGGGATGGCTACACCTTC

clone size: -
V gene: TRBV9
J gene: TRBJ1-2
D gene: -
CDR3 protein: CASSPMGSWNYGYTF
CDR3 DNA: TGTGCCAGCAGCCCCATGGGGAGTTGGAACTATGGCTACACCTTC

clone size: many
V gene: TRBV10-2
J gene: TRBJ2-2
D gene: -
CDR3 protein: CASSESKDRHTGELFF
CDR3 DNA: TGCGCCAGCAGTGAGAGTAAGGACAGACACACCGGGGAGCTGTTTTTT

clone size: -
V gene: TRBV5-1
J gene: TRBJ2-1
D gene: TRBD2
CDR3 protein: CASSTPSGGADEQFF
CDR3 DNA: TGCGCCAGCAGCACTCCTAGCGGGGGCGCCGATGAGCAGTTCTTC

clone size: -
V gene: TRBV6-5
J gene: TRBJ2-3
D gene: -
CDR3 protein: CASWQGDTQYF
CDR3 DNA: TGTGCCAGCTGGCAGGGTGATACGCAGTATTTT

clone size: few
V gene: TRBV28
J gene: TRBJ1-6
D gene: -
CDR3 protein: CASRPGNSPLHF
CDR3 DNA: TGTGCCAGCAGACCCGGGAATTCACCCCTCCACTTT

clone size: -
V gene: TRBV10-2
J gene: TRBJ1-3
D gene: -
CDR3 protein: CASSEYSGNTIYF
CDR3 DNA: TGCGCCAGCAGTGAATACTCTGGAAACACCATATATTTT

clone size: few
V gene: TRBV6-1
J gene: TRBJ2-1
D gene: -
CDR3 protein: CASSESPGRSYNEQFF
CDR3 DNA: TGTGCCAGCAGTGAATCGCCGGGGAGGTCCTACAATGAGCAGTTCTTC

clone size: once
V gene: TRBV10-2
J gene: TRBJ1-4
D gene: TRBD1
CDR3 protein: CASRDRDWVEKLFF
CDR3 DNA: TGCGCCAGCAGAGACAGGGATTGGGTTGAAAAACTGTTTTTT

clone size: -
V gene: TRBV7-9
J gene: TRBJ2-3
D gene: -
CDR3 protein: CASSAAVGGPDTQYF
CDR3 DNA: TGTGCCAGCAGCGCTGCGGTCGGGGGACCTGATACGCAGTATTTT

clone size: -
V gene: TRBV13
J gene: TRBJ1-5
D gene: TRBD1
CDR3 protein: CASSLAGQESQPQHF
CDR3 DNA: TGTGCCAGCAGCTTAGCGGGACAGGAGAGTCAGCCCCAGCATTTT

clone size: once
V gene: TRBV5-1
J gene: TRBJ2-2
D gene: TRBD1
CDR3 protein: CASSLQGAPAGELFF
CDR3 DNA: TGCGCCAGCAGCCTGCAGGGGGCGCCGGCCGGGGAGCTGTTTTTT

clone size: few
V gene: TRBV30
J gene: TRBJ2-3
D gene: -
CDR3 protein: CAWNGGVTDTQYF
CDR3 DNA: TGTGCCTGGAATGGCGGGGTGACAGATACGCAGTATTTT

clone size: -
V gene: TRBV28
J gene: TRBJ1-1
D gene: -
CDR3 protein: CASSPGTTTEAFF
CDR3 DNA: TGTGCCAGCAGTCCCGGGACAACGACTGAAGCTTTCTTT

clone size: -
V gene: TRBV10-3
J gene: TRBJ1-2
D gene: TRBD1
CDR3 protein: CAIRDRGPGYGYTF
CDR3 DNA: TGTGCCATCAGAGACAGGGGGCCCGGCTATGGCTACACCTTC